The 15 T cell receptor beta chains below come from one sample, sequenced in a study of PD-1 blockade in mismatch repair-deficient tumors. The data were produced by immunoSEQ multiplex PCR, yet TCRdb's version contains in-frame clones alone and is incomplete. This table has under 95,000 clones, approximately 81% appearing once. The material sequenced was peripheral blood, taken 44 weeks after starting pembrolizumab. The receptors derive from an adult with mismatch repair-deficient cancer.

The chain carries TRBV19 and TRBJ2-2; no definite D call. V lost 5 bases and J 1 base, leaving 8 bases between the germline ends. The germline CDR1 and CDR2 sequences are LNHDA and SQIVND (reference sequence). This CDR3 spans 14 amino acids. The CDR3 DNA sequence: TGTGCCAGTAGTCTGGGTCTGAACACCGGGGAGCTGTTTTTT. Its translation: CASSLGLNTGELFF.

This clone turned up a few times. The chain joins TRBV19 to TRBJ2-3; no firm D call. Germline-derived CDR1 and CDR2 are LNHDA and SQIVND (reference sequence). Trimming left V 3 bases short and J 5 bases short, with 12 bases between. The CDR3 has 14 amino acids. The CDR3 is CASSISKQGDTQYF. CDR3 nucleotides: TGTGCCAGTAGTATCTCCAAGCAAGGAGATACGCAGTATTTT.

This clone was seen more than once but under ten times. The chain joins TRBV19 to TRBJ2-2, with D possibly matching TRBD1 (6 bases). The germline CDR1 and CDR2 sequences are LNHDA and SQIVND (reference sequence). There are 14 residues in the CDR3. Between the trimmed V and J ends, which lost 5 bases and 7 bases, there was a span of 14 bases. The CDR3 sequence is CASSGHRDIGELFF. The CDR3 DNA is TGTGCCAGTAGTGGACACAGGGACATCGGGGAGCTGTTTTTT.

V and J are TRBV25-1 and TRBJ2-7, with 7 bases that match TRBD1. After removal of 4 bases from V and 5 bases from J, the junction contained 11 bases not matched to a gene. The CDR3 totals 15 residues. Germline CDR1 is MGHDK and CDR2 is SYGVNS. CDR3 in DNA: TGTGCCAGCAGTGCTAACAGGGGCTTGAGGAACGAGCAGTACTTC. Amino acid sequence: CASSANRGLRNEQYF.

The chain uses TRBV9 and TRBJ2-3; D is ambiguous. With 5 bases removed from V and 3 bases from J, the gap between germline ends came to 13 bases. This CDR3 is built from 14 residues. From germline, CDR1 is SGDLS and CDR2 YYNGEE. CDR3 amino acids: CASRASSQTDTQYF. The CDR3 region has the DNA TGTGCCAGCAGGGCCTCCTCTCAGACAGATACGCAGTATTTT.

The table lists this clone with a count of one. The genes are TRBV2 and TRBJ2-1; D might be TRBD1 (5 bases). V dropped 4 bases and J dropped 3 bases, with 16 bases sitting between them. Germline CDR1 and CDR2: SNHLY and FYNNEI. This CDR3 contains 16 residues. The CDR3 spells CASSAPRDFFYNEQFF. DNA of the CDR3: TGTGCCAGCAGTGCCCCCAGGGATTTTTTCTACAATGAGCAGTTCTTC.

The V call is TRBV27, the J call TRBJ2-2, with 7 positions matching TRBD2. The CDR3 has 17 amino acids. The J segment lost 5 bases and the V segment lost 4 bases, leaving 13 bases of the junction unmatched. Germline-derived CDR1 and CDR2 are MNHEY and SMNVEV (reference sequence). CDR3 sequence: CASSYLVAGVGTGELFF. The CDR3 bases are TGTGCCAGCAGTTATTTAGTCGCGGGAGTCGGGACCGGGGAGCTGTTTTTT.

The CDR3 bases are TGTGCCAGCAGCTTTAACACCCAAGAGACCCAGTACTTC. Encoded protein: CASSFNTQETQYF. V is TRBV7-6 and J is TRBJ2-5; no clear D gene. CDR1 SGHVS and CDR2 FNYEAQ come from the germline V gene. The V end was cut by 3 bases, the J end by 1 base, with 6 bases between. The CDR3 totals 13 residues.

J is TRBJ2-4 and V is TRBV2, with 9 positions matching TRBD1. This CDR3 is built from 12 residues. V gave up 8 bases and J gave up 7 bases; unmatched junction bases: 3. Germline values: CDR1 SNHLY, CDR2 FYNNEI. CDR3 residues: CASLGQGNIQYF. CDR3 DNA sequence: TGTGCCAGCCTTGGACAGGGGAACATTCAGTACTTC.

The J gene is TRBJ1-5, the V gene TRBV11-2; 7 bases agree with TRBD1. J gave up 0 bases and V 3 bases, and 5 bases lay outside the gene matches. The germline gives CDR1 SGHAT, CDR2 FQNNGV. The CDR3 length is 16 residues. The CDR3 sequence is CASSFGTVYSNQPQHF. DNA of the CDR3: TGTGCCAGCAGCTTCGGGACAGTATATAGCAATCAGCCCCAGCATTTT.

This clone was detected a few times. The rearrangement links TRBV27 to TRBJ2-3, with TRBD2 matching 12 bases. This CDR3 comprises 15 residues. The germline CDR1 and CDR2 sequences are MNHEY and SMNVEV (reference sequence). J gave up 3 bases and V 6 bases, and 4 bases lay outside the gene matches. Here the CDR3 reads CASSRGLAGTDTQYF. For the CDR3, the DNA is TGTGCCAGCAGCCGAGGACTAGCGGGAACAGATACGCAGTATTTT.

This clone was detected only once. CDR3 in amino acids: CASSSVAYNNEQFF. CDR3 in DNA: TGTGCCAGCAGTTCGGTAGCGTATAACAATGAGCAGTTCTTC. The rearrangement links TRBV6-5 to TRBJ2-1; D is perhaps TRBD2 (5 bases). With 4 bases removed from V and 5 bases from J, the gap between germline ends came to 12 bases. This CDR3 spans 14 amino acids. The germline V gene encodes CDR1 MNHEY and CDR2 SVGAGI.

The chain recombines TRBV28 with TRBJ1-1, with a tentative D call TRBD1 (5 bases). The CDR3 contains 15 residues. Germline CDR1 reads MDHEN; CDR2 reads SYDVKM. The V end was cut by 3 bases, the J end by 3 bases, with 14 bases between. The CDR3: CASSFVVGTYTEAFF. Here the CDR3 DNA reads TGTGCCAGCAGTTTCGTTGTGGGGACCTACACTGAAGCTTTCTTT.

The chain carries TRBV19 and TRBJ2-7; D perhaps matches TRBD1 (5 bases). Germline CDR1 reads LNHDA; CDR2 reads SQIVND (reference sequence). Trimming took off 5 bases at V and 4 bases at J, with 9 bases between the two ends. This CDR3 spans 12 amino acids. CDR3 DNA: TGTGCCAGTAGTCAGGGATTTTACGAGCAGTACTTC. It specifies CASSQGFYEQYF.

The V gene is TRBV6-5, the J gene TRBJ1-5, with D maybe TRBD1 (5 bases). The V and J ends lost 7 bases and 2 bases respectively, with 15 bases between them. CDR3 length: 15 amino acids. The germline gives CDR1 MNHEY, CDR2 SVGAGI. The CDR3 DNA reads TGTGCCAGCATGTCCAGGGTGGGTGGCAATCAGCCCCAGCATTTT. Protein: CASMSRVGGNQPQHF.